This TCR beta chain was identified during a study of T-cell memory formation after mild COVID-19. The germline gives CDR1 LGHNA, CDR2 YNFKEQ. This CDR3 is 14 amino acids long. The V end lost 4 bases, the J end lost 0 bases, and 9 bases lay between the germline ends. Sample barcodes and UMIs were carried by the TCR alpha and TCR beta cDNA libraries that 5'RACE generated with constant-segment primers. MiXCR, run by TCRdb on the 5' RACE reads, gives a single entry per CDR3 protein. The sample contains a few hundred thousand distinct CDR3 sequences, over 13% of which appear only once. On this clonotype: The antigen remains unidentified.

Points from the study as a whole: Clones contracting over day 15 to 85 were CD4/CD8 balanced, with later expanders leaning CD4+. Among contracting clones, CD4+ were mainly CM/EM and CD8+ enriched in EMRA. Detection of some responders pre-infection suggested pre-existing cross-reactive memory T cells participated.

The TCR was taken from a man between 18 and 35 years old who had mild COVID-19 (a few samples of this study predate the infection). Cell type and time point are not known. The chain links TRBV4-2 to TRBJ2-5; D may match TRBD1 or TRBD2 (5 bases each). Sequences were obtained from PBMCs or a T cell subset sorted from them (not recorded which). This chain's CDR3 is CASSPRDDQETQYF. CDR3 coding DNA: TGTGCCAGCAGCCCCCGGGACGACCAAGAGACCCAGTACTTC.